What follows are 29 T cell receptor beta chains derived from one specimen sequenced in a study of fetal regulatory T cell absence and autoimmunity. The protocol was immunoSEQ multiplex PCR, while the TCRdb copy is restricted to in-frame clones and leaves out a portion. The sample includes about 95,000 clones, 60% to 80% seen only once; the top ten take 1.5% to 2%. The sample was pancreas tissue. All receptors derive from a male donor with IPEX syndrome.

The gene calls are TRBV4-2 and TRBJ2-7; 7 bases agree with TRBD1. The trim removed 3 bases at V and 1 base at J, leaving 12 bases unmatched. Germline lookup yields CDR1 LGHNA and CDR2 YNFKEQ. CDR3 length equals 17 residues. DNA of the CDR3: TGTGCCAGCAGCCACTTAAGTGCTAGGGGGCTTTCCTACGAGCAGTACTTC. Translation gives CASSHLSARGLSYEQYF.

The chain carries TRBV4-1 and TRBJ2-7, with 7 bases aligning to TRBD2. In germline, CDR1 is MGHRA, CDR2 YSYEKL. This CDR3 has 13 amino acids. V shed 2 bases, J shed 5 bases, and the junction held 3 bases outside the gene matches. CDR3 region: CASSQRLAHEQYF. Written as DNA, the CDR3 is TGCGCCAGCAGCCAACGACTAGCTCACGAGCAGTACTTC.

This chain uses TRBV7-2 with TRBJ2-1, with 9 bases fitting TRBD2. The junction had 3 bases not matched to a gene; V was cut back by 2 bases and J by 4 bases. The CDR3 totals 15 residues. Germline V lookup: CDR1 SGHTA, CDR2 FQGNSA. CDR3 nucleotide sequence: TGTGCCAGCAGCTTACGGGCGGGGGGGTACAATGAGCAGTTCTTC. Translated: CASSLRAGGYNEQFF.

This chain connects TRBV18 to TRBJ1-2, with a weak D call TRBD1 (5 bases). The V gene lost 6 bases and the J gene lost 0 bases, with 14 bases spanning the gap. The CDR3 sequence is 15 residues long. Germline V CDR1 and CDR2: KGHSH, LQKENI. CDR3 nucleotide sequence: TGTGCCAGCTCCCCTCGGGGGACTACTAACTATGGCTACACCTTC. Its translation: CASSPRGTTNYGYTF.

The chain employs TRBV4-1 and TRBJ1-1, with D hard to call. There are 13 residues in the CDR3. The germline V gene encodes CDR1 MGHRA and CDR2 YSYEKL. The germline V and J ends were trimmed by 2 bases and 1 base, with 5 bases remaining between them. CDR3 DNA sequence: TGCGCCAGCAGCCAATGGCGGAACACTGAAGCTTTCTTT. Its protein is CASSQWRNTEAFF.

J is TRBJ2-1 and V is TRBV5-4; TRBD1 agrees at 9 bases. This CDR3 has 15 amino acids. Germline V gives CDR1 SGHNT, CDR2 YYREEE (reference sequence). V shed 6 bases and J 8 bases; nucleotides not matched to a gene: 12. This chain's CDR3 is CASTRWGTGPHEQFF. CDR3 coding DNA: TGTGCCAGCACCCGTTGGGGGACAGGGCCTCATGAGCAGTTCTTC.

This rearrangement joins TRBV14 to TRBJ2-3; either TRBD1 or TRBD2 may fit D (5 bases each). This CDR3 has 15 amino acids. Looked up from germline, CDR1 is SGHDN and CDR2 is FVKESK. V lost 4 bases to trimming and J lost 2 bases, with 13 bases between them. For the CDR3, the DNA is TGTGCCAGCAGCCGCCTCCGGGACCTCACAGATACGCAGTATTTT. It yields the protein CASSRLRDLTDTQYF.

The V call is TRBV5-1, the J call TRBJ2-1, with TRBD2 matching over 10 bases. The CDR3 runs 15 residues. CDR1 SGHRS and CDR2 YFSETQ come from the germline V gene. J lost 5 bases, V lost 3 bases, and 5 bases had no gene match. CDR3 loop: CASSWGAGGDNEQFF. DNA of the CDR3: TGCGCCAGCAGCTGGGGAGCGGGAGGGGACAATGAGCAGTTCTTC.

The V call is TRBV5-6, the J call TRBJ2-7; 11 bases align to TRBD2. This CDR3 is 18 amino acids long. The junction had 10 bases not matched to a gene; V was cut back by 0 bases and J by 2 bases. Germline CDR1 and CDR2: SGHDT and YYEEEE. The CDR3: CASSLAIAGGLPAYEQYF. CDR3 DNA: TGTGCCAGCAGCTTGGCAATAGCGGGGGGGCTTCCGGCCTACGAGCAGTACTTC.

This chain links TRBV5-5 with TRBJ2-7, with TRBD2 as a possible D gene (5 bases). CDR1 and CDR2 (germline): SGHKS, YYEKEE (reference sequence). V lost 2 bases and J lost 0, with 15 bases in between. CDR3 length: 16 residues. For the CDR3, the DNA is TGTGCCAGCAGCTTAAGGATTAGCGCGGGCTCCTACGAGCAGTACTTC. Translating it yields CASSLRISAGSYEQYF.

The chain uses TRBV29-1 and TRBJ2-7; 7 bases map to TRBD2. The length of the CDR3 is 14 residues. Germline trimming cut 3 bases from V and 1 base from J; bases unmatched to any gene: 6. Germline CDR1 reads SQVTM; CDR2 reads ANQGSEA. CDR3 sequence (DNA): TGCAGCGTTGAGGCGGGGGACGGATCCTACGAGCAGTACTTC. Protein sequence: CSVEAGDGSYEQYF.

The rearrangement uses TRBV5-1 and TRBJ1-2; TRBD1 matches at 7 bases. CDR3 length: 14 amino acids. J was trimmed by 0 bases and V by 2 bases; bases with no gene match: 1. Per germline, CDR1 SGHRS and CDR2 YFSETQ. The CDR3 sequence is CASSFTGANYGYTF. The CDR3 DNA is TGCGCCAGCAGCTTTACAGGGGCTAACTATGGCTACACCTTC.

CDR3 nucleotide sequence: TGTGCCAGCCTCTCAGGGGGGGCTGAAGCTTTCTTT. Its translation is CASLSGGAEAFF. The rearrangement joins TRBV6-4 to TRBJ1-1; the match to TRBD1 covers 7 bases. The CDR3 sequence is 12 residues long. V shed 8 bases and J 6 bases; nucleotides not matched to a gene: 6. CDR1 MRHNA and CDR2 SNTAGT come from the germline V gene.

The chain uses TRBV11-2 and TRBJ2-3, with 9 bases that match TRBD2. The CDR3 sequence is 15 residues long. V trimming: 5 bases; J trimming: 0 bases; junction bases outside the gene matches: 3. Germline lookup yields CDR1 SGHAT and CDR2 FQNNGV. As DNA, the CDR3 is TGTGCCAGCAGCCGAACTAGCGGGAGCACAGATACGCAGTATTTT. It codes for CASSRTSGSTDTQYF. The whole variable domain, remainder taken from reference TRBV11-2 and TRBJ2-3, is EAGVAQSPRYKIIEKRQSVAFWCNPISGHATLYWYQQILGQGPKLLIQFQNNGVVDDSQLPKDRFSAERLKGVDSTLKIQPAKLEDSAVYLCASSRTSGSTDTQYFGPGTRLTVL.

The J gene is TRBJ2-1, the V gene TRBV4-1; the D call may be TRBD1 or TRBD2 (5 bases each). Trimming stripped 7 bases from V and 0 bases from J, with 16 bases between. Per the germline V gene, CDR1 is MGHRA and CDR2 is YSYEKL. This CDR3 contains 16 residues. In nucleotides, the CDR3 is TGCGCCAGCACTCCCCATGGGACCTTCTCCTACAATGAGCAGTTCTTC. Its translation: CASTPHGTFSYNEQFF.

The CDR3 loop reads CASSIDRGDTIYF. The DNA of the CDR3 is TGTGCCAGTAGTATAGACAGGGGGGACACCATATATTTT. The chain couples TRBV19 to TRBJ1-3; the match to TRBD1 covers 7 bases. This CDR3 is 13 amino acids long. V was pared by 0 bases and J by 8 bases, with 1 base of the junction left unmatched. CDR1 and CDR2 (germline): LNHDA, SQIVND (reference sequence). The full variable domain, in which reference TRBV19 and TRBJ1-3 provide the parts outside the CDR3, is DGGITQSPKYLFRKEGQNVTLSCEQNLNHDAMYWYRQDPGQGLRLIYYSQIVNDFQKGDIAEGYSVSREKKESFPLTVTSAQKNPTAFYLCASSIDRGDTIYFGEGSWLTVV.

The chain is built from TRBV2 and TRBJ2-1; D is uncertain. The CDR3 is made up of 11 amino acids. The germline V gene has CDR1 SNHLY and CDR2 FYNNEI. The V end was cut by 7 bases, the J end by 4 bases, with 5 bases between. CDR3 region: CASILYNEQFF. For the CDR3, the DNA is TGTGCCAGCATTCTATACAATGAGCAGTTCTTC. Full variable domain (rest looked up from reference TRBV2 and TRBJ2-1): EPEVTQTPSHQVTQMGQEVILRCVPISNHLYFYWYRQILGQKVEFLVSFYNNEISEKSEIFDDQFSVERPDGSNFTLKIRSTKLEDSAMYFCASILYNEQFFGPGTRLTVL.

The V and J genes are TRBV7-2 and TRBJ2-7, with 12 bases aligning to TRBD2. This CDR3 contains 18 residues. J was trimmed by 1 base and V by 1 base; bases with no gene match: 8. Germline CDR1 reads SGHTA; CDR2 reads FQGNSA. CDR3 sequence: CASSLVGGTSGFSYEQYF. CDR3 nucleotide sequence: TGTGCCAGCAGCTTAGTCGGTGGGACTAGCGGGTTTTCCTACGAGCAGTACTTC.

This chain joins TRBV5-1 and TRBJ2-1, with TRBD2 matching 10 bases. The CDR3 has 14 amino acids. Unmatched junction bases numbered 1, after V lost 3 bases and J lost 4 bases. CDR1 and CDR2 (germline): SGHRS, YFSETQ. In nucleotides, the CDR3 is TGCGCCAGCAGCTCTAGCGGGGGTTACAATGAGCAGTTCTTC. This gives the protein CASSSSGGYNEQFF.

The genes are TRBV4-3 and TRBJ2-7; D call uncertain. V lost 0 bases to trimming and J lost 4 bases, with 13 bases between them. This CDR3 region has 15 residues. CDR1 is LGHNA and CDR2 is YSLEER in the germline V gene. CDR3 bases: TGCGCCAGCAGCCAAGATCTTGGTTTCCCTTACGAGCAGTACTTC. Its translation is CASSQDLGFPYEQYF.

This chain uses TRBV7-6 with TRBJ2-3; D is unresolved. CDR3 length equals 16 residues. Trimming removed 3 bases at V and 0 bases at J, with 13 bases between. The V gene's germline CDR1 is SGHVS and CDR2 FNYEAQ. The CDR3 sequence: CASSFVFDLSTDTQYF. Written as DNA, the CDR3 is TGTGCCAGCAGCTTCGTCTTCGATTTAAGCACAGATACGCAGTATTTT.

CDR3 loop: CASSVATGGQGNYGYTF. In DNA form, the CDR3 reads TGTGCCAGCAGCGTAGCTACAGGGGGACAGGGGAACTATGGCTACACCTTC. The V and J genes are TRBV9 and TRBJ1-2, with 10 bases that match TRBD1. Germline assignment: CDR1 SGDLS and CDR2 YYNGEE. The CDR3 contains 17 residues. Germline trimming cut 0 bases from V and 2 bases from J; bases unmatched to any gene: 7.

This chain links TRBV2 with TRBJ2-1, with 9 positions matching TRBD2. V gave up 2 bases and J gave up 6 bases; unmatched junction bases: 2. The CDR3 is made up of 14 amino acids. From germline, CDR1 is SNHLY and CDR2 FYNNEI. CDR3 coding DNA: TGTGCCAGCAGTGAACTAGCGGGGATCAATGAGCAGTTCTTC. As protein: CASSELAGINEQFF.

This chain uses TRBV5-6 with TRBJ2-2; TRBD2 agrees at 11 bases. Per the germline V gene, CDR1 is SGHDT and CDR2 is YYEEEE. This CDR3 has 17 residues. Losses at the gene ends were 4 bases for V and 1 base for J; bases not matched to a gene: 6. The CDR3 DNA follows: TGTGCCAGCAGCCCATCCCTAGCGGGGGGGAACACCGGGGAGCTGTTTTTT. Translation: CASSPSLAGGNTGELFF.

The gene calls are TRBV7-9 and TRBJ1-4, with 7 bases identical to TRBD1. The ends lost 5 bases at V and 7 bases at J; junction bases unmatched: 10. Germline CDR1 reads SEHNR; CDR2 reads FQNEAQ (reference sequence). The CDR3 loop spans 15 amino acids. This CDR3 reads CASSGRYRGGEKLFF. The CDR3 nucleotides read TGTGCCAGCAGCGGAAGGTACAGGGGTGGTGAAAAACTGTTTTTT.

The gene calls are TRBV4-3 and TRBJ1-6; D may be TRBD1 (6 bases). V was trimmed by 0 bases and J by 4 bases, leaving 22 bases between them. Germline assignment: CDR1 LGHNA and CDR2 YSLEER. The CDR3 loop spans 20 amino acids. The CDR3 loop reads CASSQEFSTPGHFYNSPLHF. CDR3 sequence (DNA): TGCGCCAGCAGCCAAGAATTCTCGACTCCGGGACATTTTTATAATTCACCCCTCCACTTT.

The V call is TRBV6-5, the J call TRBJ2-7; 9 bases agree with TRBD1. CDR3 length: 13 amino acids. Germline V gene lookup returns CDR1 MNHEY and CDR2 SVGAGI. J was trimmed by 6 bases and V by 6 bases; bases with no gene match: 6. The DNA of the CDR3 is TGTGCCAGCAGCCTCGCGACAGGGGGCGAGCAGTACTTC. Its protein product is CASSLATGGEQYF.

V usage is TRBV6-5 and J usage is TRBJ1-3; D is unresolved. Trimming pared 0 bases from V and 0 bases from J, leaving 3 bases between. The CDR3 contains 14 residues. CDR1 is MNHEY and CDR2 is SVGAGI in the germline V gene. CDR3 in DNA: TGTGCCAGCAGTTACTCAACCTCTGGAAACACCATATATTTT. It specifies CASSYSTSGNTIYF.

The genes are TRBV19 and TRBJ2-1, with 9 bases aligning to TRBD1. From germline, CDR1 is LNHDA and CDR2 SQIVND (reference sequence). The V and J ends lost 2 bases and 8 bases, in that order; junction bases with no gene match: 7. This CDR3 contains 15 residues. The CDR3 here is CASSIPNRGQDEQFF. As DNA, the CDR3 is TGTGCCAGTAGTATACCGAACAGGGGGCAGGATGAGCAGTTCTTC.